This TCR beta chain derives from a study of PD-L1 blockade in urothelial cancer. Study summary: Patients with male sex and bladder-origin urothelial cancer accounted for about 85% of the 29 enrolled. Blood analyses occurred 3 weeks (second dose) and 6 weeks post treatment start. Median T cell yield from blood was fewer than 150,000.

The authors spiked synthetic TCR analog templates into each PCR. The repertoire was sequenced with immunoSEQ multiplex PCR; TCRdb's copy has only in-frame clones and lacks some. The sample consists of 45,000 or so clones, around nine tenths of them appearing once. Trimming cost V 6 bases and J 4 bases; bases outside gene matches: 4. The CDR3 extends over 14 amino acids. Per the germline V gene, CDR1 is MNHEY and CDR2 is SMNVEV (reference sequence). Time point denoted: pretreatment peripheral blood. The rearrangement uses TRBV27 and TRBJ2-1; 9 bases match TRBD2. The origin of this receptor is a donor at least 40 years old with urothelial cancer. The material was PBMCs, obtained around atezolizumab (anti-PD-L1) treatment. CDR3 sequence: CASRPGLAYNEQFF. In DNA, the CDR3 is TGTGCCAGCAGACCGGGACTAGCTTACAATGAGCAGTTCTTC.